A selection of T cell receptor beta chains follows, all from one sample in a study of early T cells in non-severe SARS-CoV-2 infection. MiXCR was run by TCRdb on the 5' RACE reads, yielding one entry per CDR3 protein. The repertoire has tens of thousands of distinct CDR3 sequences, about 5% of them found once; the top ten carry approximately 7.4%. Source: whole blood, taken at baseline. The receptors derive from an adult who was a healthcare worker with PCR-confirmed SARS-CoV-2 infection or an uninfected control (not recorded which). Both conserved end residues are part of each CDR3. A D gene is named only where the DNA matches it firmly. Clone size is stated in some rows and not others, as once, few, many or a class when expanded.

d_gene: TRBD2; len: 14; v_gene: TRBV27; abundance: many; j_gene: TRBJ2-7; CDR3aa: CASSFGTSFGEQYF; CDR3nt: TGTGCCAGCAGTTTCGGGACTAGCTTTGGCGAGCAGTACTTC
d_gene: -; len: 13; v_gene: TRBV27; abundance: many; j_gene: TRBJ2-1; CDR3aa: CASGRSRYNEQFF; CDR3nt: TGTGCCAGCGGACGCAGCCGCTACAATGAGCAGTTCTTC
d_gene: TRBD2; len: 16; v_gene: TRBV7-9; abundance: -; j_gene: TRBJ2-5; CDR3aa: CASSSGLAAFQETQYF; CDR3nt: TGTGCCAGCAGTTCGGGACTAGCGGCTTTCCAAGAGACCCAGTACTTC
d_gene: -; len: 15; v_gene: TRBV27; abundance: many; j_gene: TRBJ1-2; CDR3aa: CASSLLPPRELGYTF; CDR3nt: TGTGCCAGCAGTTTACTCCCTCCGAGGGAGCTCGGCTACACCTTC
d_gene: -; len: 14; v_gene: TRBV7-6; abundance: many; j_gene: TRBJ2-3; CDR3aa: CASSLAAATDTQYF; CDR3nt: TGTGCCAGCAGCTTAGCGGCGGCTACAGATACGCAGTATTTT
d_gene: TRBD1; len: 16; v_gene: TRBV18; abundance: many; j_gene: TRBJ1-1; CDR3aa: CASSPATDRVNTEAFF; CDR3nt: TGTGCCAGCTCACCAGCTACTGACAGGGTTAACACTGAAGCTTTCTTT
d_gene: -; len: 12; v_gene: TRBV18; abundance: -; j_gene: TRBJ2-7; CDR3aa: CASSPRAREQYF; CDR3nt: TGTGCCAGCTCACCCCGGGCCCGCGAGCAGTACTTC
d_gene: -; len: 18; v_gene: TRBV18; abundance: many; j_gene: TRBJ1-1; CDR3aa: CASSLTARPQGPRTEAFF; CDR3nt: TGTGCCAGCTCACTAACTGCTAGACCCCAGGGTCCGAGGACTGAAGCTTTCTTT
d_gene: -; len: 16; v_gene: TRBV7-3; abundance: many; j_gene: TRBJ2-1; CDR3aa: CASSLSPGAAYNEQFF; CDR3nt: TGTGCCAGCAGCTTAAGCCCGGGAGCGGCCTACAATGAGCAGTTCTTC
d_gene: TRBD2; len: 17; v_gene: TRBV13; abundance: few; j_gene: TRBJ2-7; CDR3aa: CASSPPTTSGGAYEQYF; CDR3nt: TGTGCCAGCAGCCCCCCAACCACTAGCGGAGGGGCCTACGAGCAGTACTTC
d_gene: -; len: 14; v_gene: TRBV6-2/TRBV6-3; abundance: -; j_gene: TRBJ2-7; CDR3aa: CASSYTTPVVEQYF; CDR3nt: TGTGCCAGCAGTTACACCACTCCGGTGGTCGAGCAGTACTTC
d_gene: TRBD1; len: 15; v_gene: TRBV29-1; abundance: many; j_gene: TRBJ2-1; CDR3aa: CSVEVTGGRGDEQFF; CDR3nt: TGCAGCGTTGAAGTCACAGGGGGAAGGGGCGATGAGCAGTTCTTC
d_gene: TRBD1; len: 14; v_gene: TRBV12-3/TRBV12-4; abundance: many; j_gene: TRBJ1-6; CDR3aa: CASMPGQGNSPLHF; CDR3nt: TGTGCCAGCATGCCTGGACAGGGGAATTCACCCCTCCACTTT
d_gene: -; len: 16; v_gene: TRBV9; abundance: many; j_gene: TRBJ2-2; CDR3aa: CASSVAGAENTGELFF; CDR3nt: TGTGCCAGCAGCGTAGCTGGGGCCGAGAACACCGGGGAGCTGTTTTTT
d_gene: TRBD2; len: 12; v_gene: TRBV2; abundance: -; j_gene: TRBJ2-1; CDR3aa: CASKAGAGEQFF; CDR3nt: TGTGCCAGCAAGGCGGGAGCGGGTGAGCAGTTCTTC
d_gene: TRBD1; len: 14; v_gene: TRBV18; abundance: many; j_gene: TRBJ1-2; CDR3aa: CASSSGQGDYGYTF; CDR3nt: TGTGCCAGCTCTTCCGGACAGGGAGACTATGGCTACACCTTC
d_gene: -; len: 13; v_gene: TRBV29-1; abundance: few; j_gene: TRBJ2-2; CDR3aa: CSVDRANTGELFF; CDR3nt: TGCAGCGTTGACAGAGCGAACACCGGGGAGCTGTTTTTT
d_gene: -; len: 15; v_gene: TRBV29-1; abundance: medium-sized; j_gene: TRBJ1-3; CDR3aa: CSVVDSLHSGNTIYF; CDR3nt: TGCAGCGTTGTGGACAGCCTCCACTCTGGAAACACCATATATTTT
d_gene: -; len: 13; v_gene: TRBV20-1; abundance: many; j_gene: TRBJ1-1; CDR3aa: CSARDRGRAEAFF; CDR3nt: TGCAGTGCTAGAGATCGGGGCAGGGCTGAAGCTTTCTTT
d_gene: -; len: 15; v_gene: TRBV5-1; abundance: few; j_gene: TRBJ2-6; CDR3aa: CASSLESPGANVLTF; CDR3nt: TGCGCCAGCAGCTTGGAATCACCTGGGGCCAACGTCCTGACTTTC
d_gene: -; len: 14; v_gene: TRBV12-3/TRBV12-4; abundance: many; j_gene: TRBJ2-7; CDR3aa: CASSFRGYGWEQYF; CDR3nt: TGTGCCAGCAGTTTCAGGGGCTACGGTTGGGAGCAGTACTTC
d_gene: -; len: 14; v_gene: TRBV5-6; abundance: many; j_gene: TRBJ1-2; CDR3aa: CASSPWPGDDGYTF; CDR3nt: TGTGCCAGCAGCCCTTGGCCAGGGGACGATGGCTACACCTTC
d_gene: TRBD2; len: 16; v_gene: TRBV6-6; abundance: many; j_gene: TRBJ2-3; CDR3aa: CASRPAGGPSTDTQYF; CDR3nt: TGTGCCAGCAGACCAGCGGGAGGCCCAAGCACAGATACGCAGTATTTT
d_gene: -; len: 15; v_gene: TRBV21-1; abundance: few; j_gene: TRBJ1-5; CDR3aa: CASSKGGNSNQPQHF; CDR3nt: TGTGCCAGCAGCAAAGGGGGCAATAGCAATCAGCCCCAGCATTTT
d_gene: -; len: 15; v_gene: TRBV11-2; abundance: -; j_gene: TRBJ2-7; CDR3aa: CASSLDTDSSYEQYF; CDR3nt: TGTGCCAGCAGCTTAGATACTGACAGTTCCTACGAGCAGTACTTC
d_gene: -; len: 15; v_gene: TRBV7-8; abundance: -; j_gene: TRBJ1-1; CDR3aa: CASSGGRRVLSEAFF; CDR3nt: TGTGCCAGCAGCGGGGGGCGCAGGGTCTTATCTGAAGCTTTCTTT
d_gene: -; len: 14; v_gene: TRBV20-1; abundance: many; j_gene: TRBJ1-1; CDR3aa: CSAPRTQTGTEAFF; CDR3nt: TGCAGTGCTCCGAGGACCCAAACGGGCACTGAAGCTTTCTTT
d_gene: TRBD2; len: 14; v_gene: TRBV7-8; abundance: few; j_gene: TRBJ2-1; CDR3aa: CASSPGTSKDEQFF; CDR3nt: TGTGCCAGCAGCCCTGGGACTAGTAAAGACGAGCAGTTCTTC
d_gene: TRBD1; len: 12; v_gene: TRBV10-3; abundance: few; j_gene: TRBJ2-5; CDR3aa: CAISTGEQTQYF; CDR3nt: TGTGCCATCAGTACAGGGGAGCAGACCCAGTACTTC
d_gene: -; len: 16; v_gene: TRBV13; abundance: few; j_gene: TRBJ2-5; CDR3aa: CASSLRGAWYQETQYF; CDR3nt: TGTGCCAGCAGCCTCCGGGGCGCTTGGTACCAAGAGACCCAGTACTTC
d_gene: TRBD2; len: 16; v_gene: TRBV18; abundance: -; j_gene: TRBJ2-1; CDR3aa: CASSPRVAGDLDEQFF; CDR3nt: TGTGCCAGCTCCCCGAGGGTAGCGGGAGATCTGGATGAGCAGTTCTTC
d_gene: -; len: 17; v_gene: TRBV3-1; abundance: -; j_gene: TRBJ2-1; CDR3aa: CASSQRTLQSSYNEQFF; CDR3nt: TGTGCCAGCAGCCAGCGTACCCTACAAAGCTCCTACAATGAGCAGTTCTTC
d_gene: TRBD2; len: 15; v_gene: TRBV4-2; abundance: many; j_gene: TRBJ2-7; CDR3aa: CASSQASTSAYEQYF; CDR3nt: TGTGCCAGCAGCCAAGCCTCTACTAGCGCGTACGAGCAGTACTTC
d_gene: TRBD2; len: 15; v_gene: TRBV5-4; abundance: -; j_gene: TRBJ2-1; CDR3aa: CASRTGASGLNEQFF; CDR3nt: TGTGCCAGCAGGACCGGGGCTAGCGGTTTAAATGAGCAGTTCTTC
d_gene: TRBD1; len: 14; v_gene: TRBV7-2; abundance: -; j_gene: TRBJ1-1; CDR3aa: CASSQQGDNTEAFF; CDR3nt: TGTGCCAGCAGCCAGCAGGGGGATAACACTGAAGCTTTCTTT
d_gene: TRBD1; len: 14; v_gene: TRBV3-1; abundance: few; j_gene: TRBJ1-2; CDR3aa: CASSQPGTGVGYTF; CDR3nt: TGTGCCAGCAGCCAGCCCGGGACAGGGGTTGGCTACACCTTC
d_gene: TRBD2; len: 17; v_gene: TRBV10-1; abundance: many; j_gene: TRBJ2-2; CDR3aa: CASSGMLAGVNTGELFF; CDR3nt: TGCGCCAGCAGTGGCATGCTAGCGGGAGTCAACACCGGGGAGCTGTTTTTT
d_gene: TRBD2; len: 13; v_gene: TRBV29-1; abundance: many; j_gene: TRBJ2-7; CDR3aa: CSGRLAGGYEQYF; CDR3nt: TGCAGCGGTCGACTAGCGGGAGGTTACGAGCAGTACTTC
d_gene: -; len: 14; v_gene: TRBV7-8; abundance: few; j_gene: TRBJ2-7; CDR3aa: CASSLPRAPHEQYF; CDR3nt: TGTGCCAGCAGCCTCCCCCGGGCTCCCCACGAGCAGTACTTC
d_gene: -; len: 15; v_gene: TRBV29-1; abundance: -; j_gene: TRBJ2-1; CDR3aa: CSVEESLGLRYEQFF; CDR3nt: TGCAGCGTTGAAGAATCCTTAGGACTAAGGTACGAGCAGTTCTTC
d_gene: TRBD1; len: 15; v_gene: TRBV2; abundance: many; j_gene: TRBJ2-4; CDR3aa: CASSGTGTGVNIQYF; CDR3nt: TGTGCCAGCAGCGGGACAGGAACAGGAGTAAACATTCAGTACTTC
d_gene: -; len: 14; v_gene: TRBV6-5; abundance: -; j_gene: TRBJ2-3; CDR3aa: CASSYSTATDTQYF; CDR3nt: TGTGCCAGCAGTTACTCGACAGCCACAGATACGCAGTATTTT
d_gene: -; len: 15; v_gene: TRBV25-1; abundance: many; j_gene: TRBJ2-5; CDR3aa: CASSDRGRSGGTQYF; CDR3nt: TGTGCCAGCAGTGATCGGGGCCGCTCCGGCGGGACCCAGTACTTC
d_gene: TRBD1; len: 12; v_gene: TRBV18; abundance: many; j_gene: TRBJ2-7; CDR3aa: CASSPITGQRIF; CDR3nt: TGTGCCAGCTCACCAATAACGGGACAGAGAATCTTC
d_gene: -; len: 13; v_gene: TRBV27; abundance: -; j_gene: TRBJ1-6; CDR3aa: CASSLMYNSPLHF; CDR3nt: TGTGCCAGCAGTTTAATGTATAATTCACCCCTCCACTTT
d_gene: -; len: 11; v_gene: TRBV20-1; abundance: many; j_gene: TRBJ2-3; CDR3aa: CSARTQHAQYF; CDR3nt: TGCAGTGCAAGGACCCAGCACGCCCAGTATTTT
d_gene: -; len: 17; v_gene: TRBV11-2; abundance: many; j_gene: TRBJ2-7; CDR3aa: CASSLVPLRGQSYEQYF; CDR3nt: TGTGCCAGCAGCTTAGTTCCTCTGCGCGGGCAGTCCTACGAGCAGTACTTC
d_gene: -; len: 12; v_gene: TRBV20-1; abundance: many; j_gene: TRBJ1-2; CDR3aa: CSANLGFYGYTF; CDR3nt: TGCAGTGCTAACCTGGGGTTCTATGGCTACACCTTC
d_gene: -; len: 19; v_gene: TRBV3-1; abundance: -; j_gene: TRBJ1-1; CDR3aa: CASSQDRPDRTERNTEAFF; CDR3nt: TGTGCCAGCAGCCAAGACCGCCCGGATCGGACAGAAAGGAACACTGAAGCTTTCTTT
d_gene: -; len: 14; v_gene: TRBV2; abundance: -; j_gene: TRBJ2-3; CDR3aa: CARTLETSLDTQYF; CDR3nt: TGTGCCAGAACTTTAGAGACATCGTTGGATACGCAGTATTTT
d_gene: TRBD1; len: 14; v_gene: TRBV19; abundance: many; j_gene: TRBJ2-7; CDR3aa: CASSWTGGSYEQYF; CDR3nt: TGTGCCAGTAGTTGGACAGGGGGCTCCTACGAGCAGTACTTC
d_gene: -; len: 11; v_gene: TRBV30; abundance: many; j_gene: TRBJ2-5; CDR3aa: CAWSFRETQYF; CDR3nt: TGTGCCTGGAGTTTCCGGGAGACCCAGTACTTC
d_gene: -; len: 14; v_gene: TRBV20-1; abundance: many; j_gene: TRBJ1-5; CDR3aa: CSARDPIGNQPQHF; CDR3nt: TGCAGTGCTAGAGATCCGATAGGCAATCAGCCCCAGCATTTT
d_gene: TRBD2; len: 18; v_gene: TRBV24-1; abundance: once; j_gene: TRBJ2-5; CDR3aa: CATSVTSGSRTKEETQYF; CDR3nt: TGTGCCACCAGTGTTACTAGCGGGAGCAGGACAAAGGAAGAGACCCAGTACTTC
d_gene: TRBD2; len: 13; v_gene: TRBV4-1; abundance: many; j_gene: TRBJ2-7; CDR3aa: CASSQEAGWEQYF; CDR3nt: TGCGCCAGCAGCCAAGAAGCGGGGTGGGAGCAGTACTTC